The 10 T cell receptor beta chains presented below share a single source sample, sequenced in a study of T cells in Graves' hyperthyroidism and ophthalmopathy (dated by TCRdb to 2018 to 2020). Library preparation was by multiplex PCR. The run used an Illumina HiSeq 2000. TCR beta CDR3 regions were amplified from RNA transcripts. For the first round of RT-PCR on the TCR CDR3, the HTBI primer set was used together with the Qiagen OneStep RT-PCR kit. TCRdb took the public reads, trimmed them with fastp at Q25, ran MiXCR for clone calling and kept in-frame beta chains. Each CDR3 protein appears once, grouped with its most common genes and DNA. Present in this sample are hundreds of thousands of distinct CDR3 sequences, about 20% of which were seen just once. Of the sample, roughly 47% falls within the top ten clones. The sequenced sample consisted of blood. These receptors were taken from a man aged 40-49 years with Graves' ophthalmopathy.

This clonotype was detected ten times or more. This chain uses TRBV14 with TRBJ2-2; the D is unclear. Germline lookup yields CDR1 SGHDN and CDR2 FVKESK. The CDR3 totals 13 residues. V lost 5 bases and J 4 bases, leaving 8 bases between the germline ends. DNA of the CDR3: TGTGCCAGCAGCGCGCGCTTCACCGGGGAGCTGTTTTTT. It specifies CASSARFTGELFF.

This clonotype was seen only a few times. V and J are TRBV9 and TRBJ1-3; no firm D call. This CDR3 spans 15 amino acids. Germline CDR1 reads SGDLS; CDR2 reads YYNGEE. The germline V and J ends were trimmed by 4 bases and 0 bases, with 11 bases remaining between them. This CDR3 is CASSTDPSSGNTIYF. CDR3 DNA: TGTGCCAGCAGCACTGACCCGAGCTCTGGAAACACCATATATTTT.

This clonotype was counted only a few times. The genes are TRBV11-2 and TRBJ2-7; TRBD2 aligns across 14 bases. After removal of 8 bases from V and 2 bases from J, the junction contained 17 bases not matched to a gene. The CDR3 spans 19 residues. The germline CDR1 and CDR2 sequences are SGHAT and FQNNGV. In DNA, the CDR3 is TGTGCCAGCGGATACCCCCCTACCGGGACTAGCGGGGGTACCTACGAGCAGTACTTC. This gives the protein CASGYPPTGTSGGTYEQYF. Filled out from reference TRBV11-2 and TRBJ2-7, the complete variable domain reads EAGVAQSPRYKIIEKRQSVAFWCNPISGHATLYWYQQILGQGPKLLIQFQNNGVVDDSQLPKDRFSAERLKGVDSTLKIQPAKLEDSAVYLCASGYPPTGTSGGTYEQYFGPGTRLTVT.

V is TRBV19 and J is TRBJ2-3; D gene uncertain. The CDR3 extends over 15 amino acids. V dropped 3 bases and J dropped 4 bases, with 14 bases sitting between them. Germline V CDR1 and CDR2: LNHDA, SQIVND (reference sequence). CDR3 protein: CASSMKDPLADTQYF. CDR3 DNA: TGTGCCAGTAGTATGAAGGACCCCCTGGCAGATACGCAGTATTTT. The whole variable domain, filled in from reference TRBV19 and TRBJ2-3, reads DGGITQSPKYLFRKEGQNVTLSCEQNLNHDAMYWYRQDPGQGLRLIYYSQIVNDFQKGDIAEGYSVSREKKESFPLTVTSAQKNPTAFYLCASSMKDPLADTQYFGPGTRLTVL.

This clonotype was counted many times. The chain is built from TRBV18 and TRBJ1-1; perhaps TRBD1 as D (6 bases). Germline V gives CDR1 KGHSH, CDR2 LQKENI. The V end lost 9 bases, the J end lost 5 bases, and 16 bases lay between the germline ends. This CDR3 region has 13 residues. The CDR3 sequence is CASANREGTEAFF. DNA for the CDR3: TGTGCCAGTGCGAACAGGGAGGGTACTGAAGCTTTCTTT. The whole variable domain, remainder taken from reference TRBV18 and TRBJ1-1, is NAGVMQNPRHLVRRRGQEARLRCSPMKGHSHVYWYRQLPEEGLKFMVYLQKENIIDESGMPKERFSAEFPKEGPSILRIQQVVRGDSAAYFCASANREGTEAFFGQGTRLTVV.

This clonotype was counted only a few times. J is TRBJ2-1 and V is TRBV5-6, with D possibly being TRBD2 (7 bases). V lost 4 bases and J lost 8, with 22 bases in between. The V gene's germline CDR1 is SGHDT and CDR2 YYEEEE. The CDR3 contains 16 residues. CDR3 DNA sequence: TGTGCCAGCAGCAGGGGGGGGGTAAGCCCTGGGGATGAGCAGTTCTTC. Protein sequence: CASSRGGVSPGDEQFF.

This clonotype was picked up a small number of times. V usage is TRBV18 and J usage is TRBJ2-7, with 14 nucleotides matching TRBD2. Germline-derived CDR1 and CDR2 are KGHSH and LQKENI. The CDR3 covers 17 residues. The V gene end was trimmed by 5 bases and the J gene end by 2 bases; junction bases not matched to a gene: 8. The CDR3 protein is CASSGGTSGRTPYEQYF. DNA of the CDR3: TGTGCCAGCTCAGGGGGGACTAGCGGGAGAACACCCTACGAGCAGTACTTC.

The chain links TRBV7-9 to TRBJ2-2; D might be TRBD2 (6 bases). Germline CDR1 SEHNR, CDR2 FQNEAQ (reference sequence). This CDR3 contains 14 residues. V shed 5 bases and J shed 7 bases, with 14 bases lying between them. The CDR3 bases are TGTGCCAGCAGCCCCCGGGAGAGCGGCGGGGAGCTGTTTTTT. This encodes CASSPRESGGELFF.

In its sample, this clonotype was seen many times. The chain has TRBV30 and TRBJ1-1, with D possibly being TRBD1 (6 bases). In germline, CDR1 is GTSNPN, CDR2 SVGIG (reference sequence). With 8 bases removed from V and 5 bases from J, the gap between germline ends came to 18 bases. The CDR3 has 13 residues. Here the CDR3 DNA reads TGTGCCCTTCTCTTGGGGGGGCGGACTGAAGCTTTCTTT. As protein: CALLLGGRTEAFF.

This clonotype was detected ten times or more. This chain links TRBV20-1 with TRBJ2-7; tentatively, D is TRBD2 (6 bases). Looked up from germline, CDR1 is DFQATT and CDR2 is SNEGSKA (reference sequence). V was shortened by 6 bases and J by 2 bases, with 20 bases between the two germline ends. The CDR3 is 15 residues long. The DNA for the CDR3 is TGCAGTGCGAGCCCGCCTCGGGGGAAGGCCTACGAGCAGTACTTC. Amino acids: CSASPPRGKAYEQYF.